The 16 T cell receptor beta chains in this list originate from one sample, sequenced in a study of CD8+ T cells in alopecia areata. Treatment denoted: oral pan-JAK inhibitor, 5-10 mg twice daily. RNA, once extracted, was reverse transcribed into cDNA for use as the sequencing template. Only in-frame clones appear in the TCRdb table, and some are missing; sequencing was by immunoSEQ multiplex PCR. The sample holds some 150,000 clones; roughly four fifths are singletons and the top ten take more than 20%. Sample: CD8+ T cells sorted from blood, taken at week 4, from a patient treated with tofacitinib. These receptors originate from a human donor with alopecia areata.

This chain joins TRBV29-1 and TRBJ2-2; D is ambiguous. Germline V gives CDR1 SQVTM, CDR2 ANQGSEA. The CDR3 extends over 12 amino acids. V shed 4 bases and J shed 3 bases, with 6 bases lying between them. In nucleotides, the CDR3 is TGCAGCGTTGGCAGATACACCGGGGAGCTGTTTTTT. Residues: CSVGRYTGELFF.

The chain couples TRBV11-2 to TRBJ2-7; D might be TRBD2 (5 bases). Looked up from germline, CDR1 is SGHAT and CDR2 is FQNNGV. CDR3 size: 15 residues. Trimming pared 5 bases from V and 3 bases from J, leaving 17 bases between. CDR3 sequence reads: CASSPEGGFSYEQYF. The DNA of the CDR3 is TGTGCCAGCAGCCCCGAGGGCGGTTTTAGCTACGAGCAGTACTTC.

The chain is built from TRBV7-6 and TRBJ2-7; D remains unclear. CDR1 is SGHVS, CDR2 FNYEAQ, per germline. CDR3 length: 15 amino acids. The germline V and J ends were trimmed by 1 base and 3 bases, with 13 bases remaining between them. The DNA for the CDR3 is TGTGCCAGCAGCTTAGAGGGTGCCCCTAGCTACGAGCAGTACTTC. Translation gives CASSLEGAPSYEQYF.

The chain combines TRBV6-6 with TRBJ2-5; TRBD1 might be the D (5 bases). Trimming stripped 0 bases from V and 1 base from J, with 6 bases between. This CDR3 contains 14 residues. Germline-derived CDR1 and CDR2 are MNHNY and SVGAGI (reference sequence). CDR3 residues: CASSYSGVQETQYF. In DNA form, the CDR3 reads TGTGCCAGCAGTTACTCAGGGGTCCAAGAGACCCAGTACTTC.

This clone was detected only once. V is TRBV6-1 and J is TRBJ1-5, with D hard to call. Trimming removed 2 bases from V and 1 base from J, with 6 bases in between. The germline CDR1 and CDR2 sequences are MNHNS and SASEGT. The CDR3 spans 14 residues. CDR3 region: CASSERQSNQPQHF. The CDR3 nucleotides read TGTGCCAGCAGTGAAAGGCAGAGCAATCAGCCCCAGCATTTT.

This sequence joins TRBV2 and TRBJ2-7; tentative D call: TRBD2 (6 bases). Germline V CDR1 and CDR2: SNHLY, FYNNEI. This CDR3 region has 12 residues. The V end was cut by 8 bases, the J end by 6 bases, with 14 bases between. CDR3 in amino acids: CASVSGESEQYF. The DNA for the CDR3 is TGTGCCAGCGTCTCGGGGGAATCCGAGCAGTACTTC.

This clone is a singleton in its sample. The chain carries TRBV5-1 and TRBJ1-5; a weak D match, TRBD1 (5 bases). This CDR3 spans 16 amino acids. Germline CDR1 and CDR2: SGHRS and YFSETQ. Trimming cost V 0 bases and J 5 bases, with 15 bases left between them. CDR3 amino acids: CASSLVGRVFHQPQHF. In nucleotides, the CDR3 is TGCGCCAGCAGCTTGGTGGGACGGGTTTTCCATCAGCCCCAGCATTTT.

The chain couples TRBV5-4 to TRBJ2-7; 7 bases align to TRBD2. This CDR3 region has 14 residues. V was clipped by 1 base and J by 1 base; unmatched bases: 2. Per germline, CDR1 SGHNT and CDR2 YYREEE (reference sequence). Here the CDR3 reads CASSLSGKSYEQYF. The DNA of the CDR3 is TGTGCCAGCAGCTTGAGCGGGAAGTCCTACGAGCAGTACTTC.

The chain is built from TRBV6-1 and TRBJ2-7; TRBD2 matches at 11 bases. V dropped 8 bases and J dropped 7; count of bases not matched to a gene: 4. Germline lookup yields CDR1 MNHNS and CDR2 SASEGT. The CDR3 totals 12 residues. CDR3 region: CASPSGGREQYF. DNA of the CDR3: TGTGCCAGCCCTAGCGGGGGGAGAGAGCAGTACTTC.

This chain links TRBV2 with TRBJ1-2, with 9 nucleotides matching TRBD1. After removal of 3 bases from V and 5 bases from J, the junction contained 10 bases not matched to a gene. CDR1 is SNHLY, CDR2 FYNNEI, per germline. The CDR3 loop spans 16 amino acids. This chain's CDR3 is CASSEIRDRVWYGYTF. The CDR3 coding sequence is TGTGCCAGCAGTGAGATTCGGGACAGGGTTTGGTATGGCTACACCTTC.

This chain joins TRBV5-6 and TRBJ1-5, with D uncertain. V shed 5 bases and J shed 2 bases, with 11 bases lying between them. The CDR3 consists of 14 residues. CDR1 is SGHDT and CDR2 is YYEEEE in the germline V gene. CDR3 bases: TGTGCCAGCAGTACGGCCGGGGGCAATCAGCCCCAGCATTTT. Translation gives CASSTAGGNQPQHF.

The rearrangement uses TRBV29-1 and TRBJ2-1, with TRBD2 matching over 12 bases. Germline values: CDR1 SQVTM, CDR2 ANQGSEA. V was pared by 7 bases and J by 6 bases, with 7 bases of the junction left unmatched. The CDR3 spans 14 residues. CDR3 region: CSGLGLAGPNEQFF. CDR3 bases: TGCAGCGGGTTAGGACTAGCGGGGCCCAATGAGCAGTTCTTC.

V gene TRBV6-5 combines with J gene TRBJ1-2; no firm D call. This CDR3 contains 14 residues. Germline lookup yields CDR1 MNHEY and CDR2 SVGAGI. Trimming left V 6 bases short and J 4 bases short, with 15 bases between. This chain's CDR3 is CASRTWADVYGYTF. Here the CDR3 DNA reads TGTGCCAGCAGGACTTGGGCGGATGTCTATGGCTACACCTTC.

The V gene is TRBV5-1, the J gene TRBJ1-5; D remains ambiguous. The V gene's germline CDR1 is SGHRS and CDR2 YFSETQ. CDR3 length equals 14 residues. Trimming took 0 bases from V and 3 from J, leaving 7 bases between them. The CDR3 sequence is CASSLGQPNQPQHF. The CDR3 DNA is TGCGCCAGCAGCTTGGGTCAGCCCAATCAGCCCCAGCATTTT.

The rearrangement links TRBV11-2 to TRBJ1-1; tentative D call: TRBD1 (6 bases). The length of the CDR3 is 13 residues. The ends were cut back, 4 bases at V and 3 bases at J, with 9 bases in the middle. Germline V lookup: CDR1 SGHAT, CDR2 FQNNGV. This chain's CDR3 is CASSWRGDTEAFF. Written as DNA, the CDR3 is TGTGCCAGCAGCTGGAGGGGGGACACTGAAGCTTTCTTT.

This clone was detected a few times. The chain uses TRBV29-1 and TRBJ2-7, with D uncertain. V was cut by 4 bases and J by 0 bases, with 10 bases left in between. The CDR3 sequence is 13 residues long. Germline-derived CDR1 and CDR2 are SQVTM and ANQGSEA. CDR3 in DNA: TGCAGCGTTGTAACACCGAGCTCCTACGAGCAGTACTTC. Translation: CSVVTPSSYEQYF.